The 8 T cell receptor beta chains below were found in one sample sequenced in a study of beta chain features in type 1 diabetes. The study's findings and limits: Shortening that was moderate but significant affected the TCRB CDR3s of Type 1 diabetes patients in all four CD4+ subsets.

Every isolated RNA sample was fully reverse transcribed, so sequencing captured expressed TCRB transcripts. The assay was immunoSEQ multiplex PCR, and TCRdb's table has in-frame clones only and misses some. The table records 120,000 to 150,000 clones, about an eighth of them present only once. Antigens of these TCRs are unknown. The sequenced material came from central memory CD4+ T cells from blood. The receptor set was obtained from a man aged 18 to 29 with type 1 diabetes.

In its sample, this clone was seen a few times. The genes are TRBV4-1 and TRBJ1-3; D gene ambiguous. Germline CDR1 reads MGHRA; CDR2 reads YSYEKL. Deletions cut 0 bases from V and 4 bases from J, with 10 bases between. There are 15 residues in the CDR3. The CDR3 loop reads CASSQDLRQGNTIYF. Written as DNA, the CDR3 is TGCGCCAGCAGCCAAGATCTAAGGCAGGGAAACACCATATATTTT.

The chain combines TRBV5-1 with TRBJ2-7; D gene unclear. The CDR3 is 13 residues long. The germline V gene has CDR1 SGHRS and CDR2 YFSETQ. Trimming took off 2 bases at V and 3 bases at J, with 9 bases between the two ends. The CDR3 sequence: CASSLEWDYEQYF. The DNA of the CDR3 is TGCGCCAGCAGCTTAGAATGGGACTACGAGCAGTACTTC.

The table lists this clone with a few counts. The J gene is TRBJ1-1, the V gene TRBV18; tentative D call: TRBD1 (5 bases). The CDR3 consists of 14 residues. Trimming left V 2 bases short and J 3 bases short, with 10 bases between. Germline CDR1 is KGHSH and CDR2 is LQKENI. CDR3 region: CASSPTGTDTEAFF. Written as DNA, the CDR3 is TGTGCCAGCTCACCAACCGGGACCGACACTGAAGCTTTCTTT.

V usage is TRBV10-2 and J usage is TRBJ1-1; D possibly corresponds to TRBD1 (5 bases). Trimming pared 2 bases from V and 10 bases from J, leaving 14 bases between. The V gene's germline CDR1 is WSHSY and CDR2 SAAADI. The CDR3 extends over 13 amino acids. The CDR3 reads CASSENQGGGAFF. The CDR3 nucleotides read TGCGCCAGCAGTGAGAACCAGGGCGGTGGAGCTTTCTTT.

This clone turned up a few times. In DNA, the CDR3 is TGTGCCTGGAGTGTGGACAGGGGCCTACCTGCAACTAATGAAAAACTGTTTTTT. This gives the protein CAWSVDRGLPATNEKLFF. The chain is built from TRBV30 and TRBJ1-4; TRBD1 matches 9 bases. J lost 0 bases, V lost 0 bases, and 8 bases had no gene match. This CDR3 is 18 amino acids long. The germline V gene encodes CDR1 GTSNPN and CDR2 SVGIG (reference sequence).

This clone was recorded a few times. The chain employs TRBV28 and TRBJ2-2; no reliable D call. Germline V gene data show CDR1 as MDHEN and CDR2 as SYDVKM. The ends were cut back, 5 bases at V and 0 bases at J, with 7 bases in the middle. CDR3 size: 14 residues. The chain's CDR3 is CASSGGANTGELFF. CDR3 DNA sequence: TGTGCCAGCAGTGGTGGGGCGAACACCGGGGAGCTGTTTTTT.

The J gene is TRBJ2-5, the V gene TRBV15, with TRBD1 as a possible D gene (5 bases). V lost 0 bases to trimming and J lost 5 bases, with 16 bases between them. Germline lookup yields CDR1 LNHNV and CDR2 YYDKDF (reference sequence). This CDR3 has 16 residues. The CDR3 region has the DNA TGTGCCACCAGCAGAGACAGATTGGACATAACGGAGACCCAGTACTTC. As protein: CATSRDRLDITETQYF.

This clone was observed a handful of times. V is TRBV5-6 and J is TRBJ1-6; the D gene is possibly TRBD1 (5 bases). The CDR3 runs to 15 residues. Trimming pared 4 bases from V and 9 bases from J, leaving 17 bases between. In germline, CDR1 is SGHDT, CDR2 YYEEEE. The CDR3 is CASSVIARDGSPLHF. CDR3 nucleotide sequence: TGTGCCAGCAGCGTCATAGCGCGGGACGGTTCACCCCTCCACTTT.